This is a list of T cell receptor beta chains from one sample in a study of technical replicates of blood from several donors. Here immunoSEQ multiplex PCR was the method, and the copy in TCRdb shows in-frame clones only, minus some. The sample holds tens of thousands of clones, approximately 90% seen once. The specimen was T cells isolated from PBMCs. The receptors were gathered from a human donor in good health. Both conserved end residues are part of each CDR3. A D gene is named only where the DNA matches it firmly. The size entry is marked missing in some rows and otherwise reads once, few, many or a size class.

clone_size j_call d_call v_call cdr3_nt cdr3_aa
- TRBJ2-2 - TRBV4-1 TGCGCCAGCAGCCGCGGGACTTCCACCGGGGAGCTGTTTTTT CASSRGTSTGELFF
- TRBJ2-1 TRBD2 TRBV11-2 TGTGCCAGCAGCCGCGGGGGGGCCTATGCCAATGAGCAGTTCTTC CASSRGGAYANEQFF
- TRBJ1-2 TRBD1 TRBV10-3 TGTGCCATCAGTGAGACGGACAGGGTAGCTGGCTACACCTTC CAISETDRVAGYTF
- TRBJ2-5 TRBD1 TRBV7-9 TGTGCCAGCAGCAGGGGGCGCCGGGAGACCCAGTACTTC CASSRGRRETQYF
- TRBJ2-6 - TRBV5-1 TGCGCCAGCAGCTTGGGGCAGGGAAACTCTGGGGCCAACGTCCTGACTTTC CASSLGQGNSGANVLTF
- TRBJ2-3 TRBD2 TRBV27 TGTGCCAGCAGTTTTCGGGGGGGCGATGATACGCAGTATTTT CASSFRGGDDTQYF
once TRBJ1-1 - TRBV29-1 TGCAGCGTGCTAACGGGGGAGGCGAACACTGAAGCTTTCTTT CSVLTGEANTEAFF
- TRBJ2-7 - TRBV5-6 TGTGCCAGCAGCGCCTGGGGCCTAAACTACGAGCAGTACTTC CASSAWGLNYEQYF
once TRBJ1-1 TRBD1 TRBV5-1 TGCGCCAGCAGCCAGGGACAGCCGAACACTGAAGCTTTCTTT CASSQGQPNTEAFF
- TRBJ2-7 - TRBV5-6 TGTGCCAGCAGCTTGGTCGACTCGGACGAGCAGTACTTC CASSLVDSDEQYF
once TRBJ1-2 - TRBV4-1 TGCGCCAGCAGCCAAGTGAGAGGCGGGCTACGGAGGCGTACTATCTATGGCTACACCTTC CASSQVRGGLRRRTIYGYTF
- TRBJ2-5 TRBD1 TRBV30 TGTGCCTGGAGATACTCCGGGACAGGAAGTCAAGAGACCCAGTACTTC CAWRYSGTGSQETQYF
- TRBJ1-2 TRBD1 TRBV6-4 TGTGCCAGCAGTGACGGACAGGGGGCGAGTGGCTACACCTTC CASSDGQGASGYTF
once TRBJ2-5 - TRBV5-1 TGCGCCAGCAGCTGGAGTCAAGAGACCCAGTACTTC CASSWSQETQYF
- TRBJ1-2 - TRBV19 TGTGCCAGTAGGTCCAGGTCCCGCTATGGCTACACCTTC CASRSRSRYGYTF
- TRBJ1-1 TRBD1 TRBV28 TGTGCCAGCAGTTCGTTGGGACAGTTAGAGAACACTGAAGCTTTCTTT CASSSLGQLENTEAFF
- TRBJ2-5 TRBD2 TRBV7-2 TGTGCCAGCAGCTCGCCCGGGGGGCTAGCGGGGGCCCAGTACTTC CASSSPGGLAGAQYF
- TRBJ1-1 TRBD1 TRBV10-1 TGCGCCAGCAGTGATGGGGGACAGAAAGCTTTCTTT CASSDGGQKAFF
- TRBJ1-2 TRBD1 TRBV2 TGTGCCACTAATACCGGGACAGCTAACTATGGCTACACCTTC CATNTGTANYGYTF
- TRBJ1-1 - TRBV5-4 TGTGCCAGCAGCTTGGCCGGGAGGGTCCCTGAAGCTTTCTTT CASSLAGRVPEAFF
- TRBJ2-2 - TRBV6-6 TGTGCCAGCAGCCCACTCCAAACCGGGGAGCTGTTTTTT CASSPLQTGELFF
- TRBJ2-2 - TRBV28 TGTGCCAGCAGTTTTTTTTCAGGGACCGGGGAGCTGTTTTTT CASSFFSGTGELFF
- TRBJ2-3 TRBD1 TRBV6-1 TGTGCCAGCAGTGTGGGCACAGGGGGCTTGACAGATACGCAGTATTTT CASSVGTGGLTDTQYF
- TRBJ2-7 TRBD2 TRBV10-1 TGCGCCAGCAAGCGAGCATCGACTAGCGGGAGATGGTACGAGCAGTACTTC CASKRASTSGRWYEQYF
- TRBJ2-7 TRBD1 TRBV7-9 TGTGCCAGCAGGCCCTGGGACAGCGACTCCTACGAGCAGTACTTC CASRPWDSDSYEQYF
few TRBJ1-1 - TRBV5-1 TGCGCCAGCAGCCCGGGGGAGAACACTGAAGCTTTCTTT CASSPGENTEAFF
- TRBJ2-7 TRBD1 TRBV7-6 TGTGCCAGCAGCGCGGGGGACAGGGCTGGATACTACGAGCAGTACTTC CASSAGDRAGYYEQYF
- TRBJ2-7 - TRBV9 TGTGCCAGCAGCGCCTCAGGGTTCTACGAGCAGTACTTC CASSASGFYEQYF
- TRBJ2-1 - TRBV6-1 TGTGCCAGCAGTGACTATGAGCAGTTCTTC CASSDYEQFF
- TRBJ1-2 - TRBV20-1 TGCAGTGCGTCGGGGGAAAATGGCTACACCTTC CSASGENGYTF
- TRBJ2-7 TRBD2 TRBV4-1 TGCGCCAGCAGCCTCGGAGCGGGGCCCTCCTACGAGCAGTACTTC CASSLGAGPSYEQYF
- TRBJ2-1 TRBD2 TRBV2 TGTGCCAGCAGTGAGAGTAGACTAGCGGGTGAGCAGTTCTTC CASSESRLAGEQFF
- TRBJ2-7 TRBD2 TRBV6-1 TGTGCCAGCAGTGAAAGCCTAGCGGGGGGCTACGAGCAGTACTTC CASSESLAGGYEQYF
- TRBJ1-3 - TRBV30 TGTGCCTGGTTCACGTACAGTGTCTCTGGAAACACCATATATTTT CAWFTYSVSGNTIYF
- TRBJ2-3 - TRBV5-1 TGCGCCAGCAGCGCGTCCGGGAGAGAAACAGATACGCAGTATTTT CASSASGRETDTQYF
- TRBJ2-7 - TRBV11-3 TGTGCCAGCAGCCGCTTCAGGCGTACCTACGAGCAGTACTTC CASSRFRRTYEQYF
once TRBJ2-3 TRBD1 TRBV5-4 TGTGCCAGCAGTCAGGACAGGGTCTCAGATACGCAGTATTTT CASSQDRVSDTQYF